The 26 T cell receptor beta chains in this list originate from one sample, sequenced in a study of esophageal squamous cell carcinoma under preoperative chemotherapy (dated by TCRdb to between 2017 and 2018). This specimen's time point label, interpreted: after preoperative PTX-NDP chemotherapy. Library preparation used PCR. The run used a HiSeq X Ten. Using fastp at Q25 and MiXCR, TCRdb reprocessed the public reads and kept productive beta chains. CDR3 protein duplicates are merged, each entry listing the most common genes and DNA. The sample table lists 9,500 to 12,000 distinct CDR3 sequences, around 63% of them with a count of one. Together, the top ten hold less than 35% of the sample. Sampling took place from a patient given preoperative chemotherapy. The receptors here all came from a human donor with esophageal squamous cell carcinoma. The donor label of this sample is uncertain.

This sequence joins TRBV19 and TRBJ2-1, with D hard to call. Matching the DNA end better, TRBJ2-5 makes the J call doubtful. CDR1 and CDR2 from the germline V gene are LNHDA and SQIVND (reference sequence). This CDR3 has 12 amino acids. In nucleotides, the CDR3 is TGTGCCAGTAGCGCTACGAGAGAGACCCAGTACTTC. This translates into CASSATRETQYF.

This clonotype is termed hyperexpanded. The chain couples TRBV6-6 to TRBJ2-1, with D possibly TRBD2 on 5 matching bases. The length of the CDR3 is 12 residues. V was cut by 6 bases and J by 3 bases, with 6 bases left in between. Germline CDR1 MNHNY, CDR2 SVGAGI (reference sequence). CDR3 bases: TGTGCCAGCAGGACTATCTACAATGAGCAGTTCTTC. Translated: CASRTIYNEQFF.

This clonotype was picked up a small number of times. This chain joins TRBV27 and TRBJ2-1; unclear D gene. The J call may not be correct, given that the DNA end is closer to TRBJ2-7. The CDR3 contains 15 residues. Germline CDR1 is MNHEY and CDR2 is SMNVEV (reference sequence). The CDR3 nucleotides read TGTGCCAGCAGTTTACGATTGACCTCCTACAATGAGCAGTACTTC. Translation: CASSLRLTSYNEQYF.

To note about this clonotype: A junction end diverges from the germline sequence, so it may reflect a read error. The chain combines TRBV6-1 with TRBJ2-1; D is unclear. The CDR3 spans 13 residues. Per germline, CDR1 MNHNS and CDR2 SASEGT. The CDR3 DNA sequence: TGTGCCAGCAGTGAGGTGAGGTCCGATGCGCAGTTTTTC. This encodes CASSEVRSDAQFF.

The rearrangement joins TRBV6-5 to TRBJ2-3; D is perhaps TRBD1 (5 bases). The V gene lost 2 bases and the J gene lost 2 bases, with 14 bases spanning the gap. The length of the CDR3 is 16 residues. Germline lookup yields CDR1 MNHEY and CDR2 SVGAGI. The CDR3 sequence: CASSYDSVGATDTQYF. The CDR3, as DNA: TGTGCCAGCAGTTACGACTCGGTTGGGGCCACAGATACGCAGTATTTT.

On this clonotype: At one of its ends the junction is not consistent with the germline gene, which may arise from a read error. V and J are TRBV12-3 or TRBV12-4 and TRBJ2-3; 8 bases align to TRBD2. TRBJ2-5 explains the end of the DNA better; the J call may be wrong. The CDR3 runs to 18 residues. The chain's CDR3 is CASSTPDGGVLDPDTQYF. The CDR3 nucleotides are TGCGCGAGCAGTACCCCGGACGGGGGGGTCCTGGACCCAGATACCCAGTACTTC.

The J gene is TRBJ2-4, the V gene TRBV6-1; TRBD1 or TRBD2 may be the D gene (5 bases each). Germline CDR1 MNHNS, CDR2 SASEGT. The CDR3 consists of 16 residues. The V end was cut by 2 bases, the J end by 10 bases, with 21 bases between. The CDR3 region has the DNA TGTGCCAGCAGTGAATTGTGGGGGAGCGCCAAAGATATTCAGTACTTC. Translation: CASSELWGSAKDIQYF.

Many counts were recorded for this clonotype. The chain has TRBV7-2 and TRBJ2-2; D may be TRBD2 (6 bases). Germline values: CDR1 SGHTA, CDR2 FQGNSA. This CDR3 has 14 residues. Between the trimmed V and J ends, which lost 5 bases and 8 bases, there was a span of 15 bases. Here the CDR3 reads CASSPSASGGELFF. The CDR3 DNA reads as TGTGCCAGCAGCCCCTCTGCCAGCGGGGGGGAGCTGTTTTTT.

This clonotype has a handful of counts. This rearrangement joins TRBV11-3 to TRBJ2-1; 11 nucleotides agree with TRBD1. Trimming cost V 11 bases and J 5 bases; bases outside gene matches: 11. The CDR3 contains 15 residues. CDR1 is SGHNT, CDR2 YENEEA, per germline. CDR3 region: CAPTRGTGGHNEQFF. CDR3 nucleotide sequence: TGTGCCCCCACCCGAGGGACAGGGGGACACAATGAGCAGTTCTTC.

The CDR3 bases are TGTGCCAGCAGCCGTGGGACAGGGTACAACTATGGCTACACCTTC. Translating it yields CASSRGTGYNYGYTF. V gene TRBV6-1 combines with J gene TRBJ1-2; 9 bases map to TRBD1. CDR1 is MNHNS and CDR2 is SASEGT in the germline V gene. This CDR3 spans 15 amino acids. J was trimmed by 2 bases and V by 6 bases; bases with no gene match: 7.

This clonotype came up a few times. This chain connects TRBV14 to TRBJ2-1; the match to TRBD2 covers 10 bases. Germline V gene lookup returns CDR1 SGHDN and CDR2 FVKESK. Trimming removed 2 bases from V and 16 bases from J; junction bases left unmatched: 8. The CDR3 has 13 amino acids. The CDR3 nucleotides are TGTGCCAGCAGCCAACGACTAGCGGGTCCTTACTTCTTC. Amino acids: CASSQRLAGPYFF.

This rearrangement joins TRBV6-1 to TRBJ2-3, with TRBD1 as a possible D gene (6 bases). The CDR3 is 16 amino acids. Per germline, CDR1 MNHNS and CDR2 SASEGT. V lost 1 base, J lost 2 bases, and 13 bases lay in between. In DNA form, the CDR3 reads TGTGCCAGCAGTGAAGGTATACAGGGACCCACAGATACGCAGTATTTT. It encodes CASSEGIQGPTDTQYF.

The gene calls are TRBV7-2 and TRBJ2-1, with a possible D match to TRBD1 (5 bases). Trimming left V 2 bases short and J 6 bases short, with 20 bases between. This CDR3 contains 17 residues. Germline assignment: CDR1 SGHTA and CDR2 FQGNSA. CDR3 sequence reads: CASSLTHRIYIPNEQFF. The CDR3 bases are TGTGCCAGCAGCTTAACCCACAGGATCTATATACCCAATGAGCAGTTCTTC.

This chain connects TRBV6-1 to TRBJ2-1; D not resolved. Looked up from germline, CDR1 is MNHNS and CDR2 is SASEGT. Between the trimmed V and J ends, which lost 3 bases and 10 bases, there was a span of 10 bases. The CDR3 runs 12 residues. The CDR3 DNA follows: TGTGCCAGCAGTGACCCCGGATACGAGCAGTTCTTC. Protein sequence: CASSDPGYEQFF.

The CDR3 spells CASTLNPTSGVEQFF. The CDR3 DNA follows: TGTGCCAGCACCCTTAATCCGACTAGCGGCGTTGAGCAGTTCTTC. The chain joins TRBV27 to TRBJ2-1; 9 bases map to TRBD2. Germline CDR1 reads MNHEY; CDR2 reads SMNVEV (reference sequence). V lost 7 bases and J lost 9; bases outside the gene matches: 13. This CDR3 has 15 amino acids.

The chain links TRBV12-3 or TRBV12-4 to TRBJ2-2, with a possible D match to TRBD2 (6 bases). The V end lost 3 bases, the J end lost 4 bases, and 9 bases lay between the germline ends. The CDR3 loop spans 14 amino acids. The CDR3 DNA reads TGTGCCAGCAGTTTCAGGAGGGGCACCGGGGAGCTGTTTTTT. Protein product: CASSFRRGTGELFF.

The chain employs TRBV6-1 and TRBJ2-3; the D gene is possibly TRBD2 (6 bases). The germline V and J ends were trimmed by 9 bases and 4 bases, with 20 bases remaining between them. The length of the CDR3 is 15 residues. Germline assignment: CDR1 MNHNS and CDR2 SASEGT. This CDR3 reads CARGLQAVSADTQYF. The CDR3 bases are TGTGCCAGGGGACTCCAGGCTGTGAGCGCAGATACGCAGTATTTT.

This clonotype was detected once. This rearrangement joins TRBV7-2 to TRBJ2-6; TRBD1 matches 7 bases. The CDR3 has 15 residues. V lost 4 bases and J lost 2; bases outside the gene matches: 2. The germline V gene encodes CDR1 SGHTA and CDR2 FQGNSA. The CDR3 DNA reads as TGTGCCAGCAGCTCTGACAGGGCTGGGGCCAACGTCCTGACTTTC. Translating it yields CASSSDRAGANVLTF.

V is TRBV6-1 and J is TRBJ2-7, with D possibly being TRBD2 (6 bases). This CDR3 is built from 14 residues. The germline V gene has CDR1 MNHNS and CDR2 SASEGT. The V end was cut by 9 bases, the J end by 3 bases, with 18 bases between. The CDR3 DNA follows: TGTGCCAGTCGGGGGAATAGCGCCCGCTACGAGCAGTACTTC. This gives the protein CASRGNSARYEQYF.

The genes are TRBV11-3 and TRBJ2-2; tentative D call: TRBD1 (5 bases). Germline V gives CDR1 SGHNT, CDR2 YENEEA. The CDR3 is 16 residues long. V was shortened by 5 bases and J by 2 bases, with 15 bases between the two germline ends. CDR3 sequence: CASSPYDSTNTGELFF. The CDR3 nucleotides read TGTGCCAGCAGCCCGTACGACAGCACTAACACCGGGGAGCTGTTTTTT.

By frequency in the sample, this clonotype is medium-sized (0.01 to 0.1%). A read error may explain this, as a much larger clone is one base away. The V call is TRBV6-1, the J call TRBJ2-1, with 10 nucleotides matching TRBD1. The ends lost 5 bases at V and 10 bases at J; junction bases unmatched: 11. The CDR3 loop spans 15 amino acids. The V gene's germline CDR1 is MNHNS and CDR2 SASEGT. The CDR3: CASSLGQGYPYEQFF. DNA of the CDR3: TGTGCCAGCAGTCTGGGACAGGGGTACCCCTACGAGCAGTTCTTC.

The V call is TRBV10-2, the J call TRBJ2-3, with TRBD1 matching 7 bases. This CDR3 spans 18 amino acids. The germline CDR1 and CDR2 sequences are WSHSY and SAAADI. V shed 0 bases, J shed 5 bases, and the junction held 14 bases outside the gene matches. The DNA for the CDR3 is TGCGCCAGCAGTGAGTCGTTTTCGACAGGGTGCGACAAAGATACGCAGTATTTT. As protein: CASSESFSTGCDKDTQYF.

As DNA, the CDR3 is TGTGCCAGCAGTCTGCGCGGGGGGGGCTACGAGCAGTACTTC. This sequence encodes CASSLRGGGYEQYF. The rearrangement links TRBV6-1 to TRBJ2-1; 9 nucleotides align to TRBD2. Gene TRBJ2-7 matches the end of the DNA better, so the J call may be wrong. CDR3 length equals 14 residues. Germline V lookup: CDR1 MNHNS, CDR2 SASEGT.

With respect to this clonotype: One junction end disagrees with the germline gene, perhaps due to a read error. J is TRBJ2-3 and V is TRBV6-1, with D possibly matching TRBD2 (5 bases). The DNA end favors TRBJ2-7, so the J call may be wrong. This CDR3 contains 14 residues. CDR1 MNHNS and CDR2 SASEGT come from the germline V gene. The CDR3 DNA is TGTGGCAGCACCGGGGTGCGTGCCACAGACACGCAGTACTTC. Residues: CGSTGVRATDTQYF.

By share of the sample, this clonotype is large (0.1 to 1%). This chain joins TRBV6-1 and TRBJ2-1; D unclear. Deletions cut 2 bases from V and 0 bases from J, with 8 bases between. Germline V gives CDR1 MNHNS, CDR2 SASEGT. This CDR3 has 15 amino acids. CDR3 loop: CASSESIPSYNEQFF. Written as DNA, the CDR3 is TGTGCCAGCAGTGAAAGTATTCCCTCCTACAATGAGCAGTTCTTC.

The chain joins TRBV6-1 to TRBJ2-3; possibly TRBD1 for D (5 bases). Between the trimmed V and J ends, which lost 1 base and 0 bases, there was a span of 17 bases. The CDR3 contains 18 residues. Germline values: CDR1 MNHNS, CDR2 SASEGT. This CDR3 is CASSEGFVFQGSTDTQYF. The CDR3 bases are TGTGCCAGCAGTGAAGGTTTTGTGTTTCAGGGAAGCACAGATACGCAGTATTTT.